This entry describes one T cell receptor beta chain. The source of the sample is a study of blood T cell repertoires in COVID-19. Enrollment of patients from Seattle took place during active infection, with longitudinal follow-up. In the source study's methods: Amplification of reference gene primers was used by the study to estimate nucleated cell counts. Produced via immunoSEQ multiplex PCR; TCRdb's table is partial and in-frame only. V and J calls and clone size are copied from that table; D and trimming were computed from the DNA. The sample gives about 250,000 clones, roughly 85% of which show up once; 5.1% is in the top ten. The TCR originated in a man aged 45 to 65 with COVID-19, enrolled during active disease. The sequenced material came from peripheral blood.

The chain's CDR3 is CASSLGQGLNEQYF. DNA of the CDR3: TGCGCCAGCAGCTTGGGGCAGGGTCTAAACGAGCAGTACTTC. The rearrangement uses TRBV5-1 and TRBJ2-7; TRBD1 is a possible D gene (5 bases). The CDR3 loop spans 14 amino acids. V dropped 0 bases and J dropped 5 bases, with 12 bases sitting between them. CDR1 is SGHRS and CDR2 is YFSETQ in the germline V gene.